Each of the 2 T cell receptor beta chains below was sequenced from the same sample in a study of human T cells and chemical hapten exposure. From the 5' RACE reads, TCRdb called clonotypes with MiXCR, one entry per CDR3 protein. The profile shows some 150,000 distinct CDR3 sequences, 4.1% of them singletons. Total RNA was isolated from whole blood that had not been fractionated. The receptors derive from a female donor in good health.

This clonotype has just a few counts. The J gene is TRBJ2-1, the V gene TRBV7-9; 8 bases match TRBD1. V lost 5 bases and J lost 6; bases outside the gene matches: 12. This CDR3 spans 16 amino acids. Germline V gene lookup returns CDR1 SEHNR and CDR2 FQNEAQ (reference sequence). This chain's CDR3 is CASSRLQGASINEQFF. The CDR3 DNA is TGTGCCAGCAGCAGATTGCAGGGGGCCTCTATCAATGAGCAGTTCTTC.

There are many counts of this clonotype. The chain employs TRBV12-3 or TRBV12-4 and TRBJ2-7; 9 bases are a match to TRBD1. The CDR3 spans 16 residues. After removal of 4 bases from V and 0 bases from J, the junction contained 7 bases not matched to a gene. Here the CDR3 DNA reads TGTGCCAGCAGTTCCACCGGGACAGGGAGCTCCTACGAGCAGTACTTC. Its translation: CASSSTGTGSSYEQYF.